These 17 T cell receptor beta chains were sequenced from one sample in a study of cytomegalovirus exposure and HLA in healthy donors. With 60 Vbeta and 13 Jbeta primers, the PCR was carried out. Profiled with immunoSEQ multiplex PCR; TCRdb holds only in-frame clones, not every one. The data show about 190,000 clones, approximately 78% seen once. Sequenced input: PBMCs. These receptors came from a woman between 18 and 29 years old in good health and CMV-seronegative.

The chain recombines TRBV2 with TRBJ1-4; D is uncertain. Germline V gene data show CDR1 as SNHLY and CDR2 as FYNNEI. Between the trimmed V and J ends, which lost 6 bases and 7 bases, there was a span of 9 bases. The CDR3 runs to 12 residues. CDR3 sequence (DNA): TGTGCCAGCAGCGGAGTGGGTGAAAAACTGTTTTTT. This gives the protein CASSGVGEKLFF.

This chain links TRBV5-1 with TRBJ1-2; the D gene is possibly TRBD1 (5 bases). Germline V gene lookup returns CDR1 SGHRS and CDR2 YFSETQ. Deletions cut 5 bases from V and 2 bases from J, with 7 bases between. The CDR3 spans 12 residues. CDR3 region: CASRAGNYGYTF. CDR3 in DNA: TGCGCCAGCAGGGCAGGGAACTATGGCTACACCTTC.

Here the CDR3 DNA reads TGTGCCAGCACCCCAGAAGCTTTCTTT. It is translated as CASTPEAFF. The rearrangement joins TRBV7-9 to TRBJ1-1; no firm D call. Germline V gene lookup returns CDR1 SEHNR and CDR2 FQNEAQ (reference sequence). The CDR3 extends over 9 amino acids. V gave up 7 bases and J gave up 8 bases, with 5 bases separating them.

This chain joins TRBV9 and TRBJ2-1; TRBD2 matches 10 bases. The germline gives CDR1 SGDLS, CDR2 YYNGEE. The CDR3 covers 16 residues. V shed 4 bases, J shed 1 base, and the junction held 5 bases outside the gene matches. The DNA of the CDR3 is TGTGCCAGCAGCTTAGTAGCGGGGGGATCCTACAATGAGCAGTTCTTC. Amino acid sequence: CASSLVAGGSYNEQFF.

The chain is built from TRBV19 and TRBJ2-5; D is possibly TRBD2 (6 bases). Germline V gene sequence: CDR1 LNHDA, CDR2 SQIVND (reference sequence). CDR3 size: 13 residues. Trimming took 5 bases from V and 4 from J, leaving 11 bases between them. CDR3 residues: CASSPGDRETQYF. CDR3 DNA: TGTGCCAGTAGTCCGGGGGATAGAGAGACCCAGTACTTC.

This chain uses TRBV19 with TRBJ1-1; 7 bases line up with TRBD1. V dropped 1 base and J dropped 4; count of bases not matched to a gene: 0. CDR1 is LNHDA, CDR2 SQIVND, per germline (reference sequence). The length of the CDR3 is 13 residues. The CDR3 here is CASSIAGGTEAFF. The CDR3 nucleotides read TGTGCCAGTAGTATAGCAGGGGGCACTGAAGCTTTCTTT.

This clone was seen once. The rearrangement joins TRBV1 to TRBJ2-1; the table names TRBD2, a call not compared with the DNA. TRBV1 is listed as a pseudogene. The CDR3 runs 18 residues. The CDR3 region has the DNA TGCACCAGCAGCCAAGAACCGACTAGCGGGAGGCAATACAATGAGCAGTTCTTC. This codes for CTSSQEPTSGRQYNEQFF.

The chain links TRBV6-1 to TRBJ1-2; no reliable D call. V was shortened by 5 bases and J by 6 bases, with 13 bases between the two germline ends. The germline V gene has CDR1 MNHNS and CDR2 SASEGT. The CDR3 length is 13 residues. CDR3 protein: CASSYTQADGYTF. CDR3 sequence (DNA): TGTGCCAGCAGTTATACCCAAGCGGATGGCTACACCTTC.

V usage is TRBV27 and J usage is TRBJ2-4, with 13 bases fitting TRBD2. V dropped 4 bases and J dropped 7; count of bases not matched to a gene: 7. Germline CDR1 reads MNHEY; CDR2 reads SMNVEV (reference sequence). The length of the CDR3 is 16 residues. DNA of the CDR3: TGTGCCAGCAGTTCTCGGACTAGCGGGAGAAGCAACATTCAGTACTTC. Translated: CASSSRTSGRSNIQYF.

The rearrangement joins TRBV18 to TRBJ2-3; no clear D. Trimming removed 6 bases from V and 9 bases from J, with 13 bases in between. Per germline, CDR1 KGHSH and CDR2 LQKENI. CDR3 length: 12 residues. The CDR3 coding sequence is TGTGCCAGCTCTTCGATAGGCGGAACGCAGTATTTT. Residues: CASSSIGGTQYF.

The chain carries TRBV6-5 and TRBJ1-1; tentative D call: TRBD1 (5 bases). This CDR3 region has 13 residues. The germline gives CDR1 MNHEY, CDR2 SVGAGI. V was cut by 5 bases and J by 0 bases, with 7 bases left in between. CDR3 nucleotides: TGTGCCAGCAGTCCAGGGTTGAACACTGAAGCTTTCTTT. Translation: CASSPGLNTEAFF.

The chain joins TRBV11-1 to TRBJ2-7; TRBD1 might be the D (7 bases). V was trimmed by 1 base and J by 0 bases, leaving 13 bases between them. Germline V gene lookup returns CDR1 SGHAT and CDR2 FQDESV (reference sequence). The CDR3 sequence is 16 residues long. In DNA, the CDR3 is TGTGCCAGCAGCTTAGTGGCAGGGGGGAGCTCCTACGAGCAGTACTTC. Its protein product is CASSLVAGGSSYEQYF.

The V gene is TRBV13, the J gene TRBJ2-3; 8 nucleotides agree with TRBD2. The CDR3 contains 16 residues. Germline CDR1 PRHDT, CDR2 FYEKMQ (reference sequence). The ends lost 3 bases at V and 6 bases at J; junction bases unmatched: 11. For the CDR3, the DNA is TGTGCCAGCAGCTTCCCAGGCGGGGGGCCTGCCGATACGCAGTATTTT. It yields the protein CASSFPGGGPADTQYF. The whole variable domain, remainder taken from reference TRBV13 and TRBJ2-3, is AAGVIQSPRHLIKEKRETATLKCYPIPRHDTVYWYQQGPGQDPQFLISFYEKMQSDKGSIPDRFSAQQFSDYHSELNMSSLELGDSALYFCASSFPGGGPADTQYFGPGTRLTVL.

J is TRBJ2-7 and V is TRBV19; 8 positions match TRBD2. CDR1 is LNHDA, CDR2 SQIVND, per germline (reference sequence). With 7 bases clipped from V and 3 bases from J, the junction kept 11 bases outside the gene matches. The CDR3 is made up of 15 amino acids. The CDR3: CASTPAGGDSYEQYF. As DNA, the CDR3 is TGTGCCAGTACGCCCGCGGGGGGCGATAGCTACGAGCAGTACTTC.

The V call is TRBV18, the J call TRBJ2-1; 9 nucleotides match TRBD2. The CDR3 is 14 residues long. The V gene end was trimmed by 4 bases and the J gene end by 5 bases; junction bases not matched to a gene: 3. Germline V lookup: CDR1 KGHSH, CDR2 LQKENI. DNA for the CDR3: TGTGCCAGCTCACGGACTAGCGTCGACAATGAGCAGTTCTTC. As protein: CASSRTSVDNEQFF.

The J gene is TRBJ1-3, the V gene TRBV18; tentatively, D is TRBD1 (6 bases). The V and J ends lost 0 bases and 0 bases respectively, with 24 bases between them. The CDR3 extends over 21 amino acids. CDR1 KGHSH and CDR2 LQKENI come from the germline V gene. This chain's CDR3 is CASSPPIPDSQGRLSGNTIYF. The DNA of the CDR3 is TGTGCCAGCTCACCACCCATCCCGGACAGCCAAGGCCGGCTCTCTGGAAACACCATATATTTT.

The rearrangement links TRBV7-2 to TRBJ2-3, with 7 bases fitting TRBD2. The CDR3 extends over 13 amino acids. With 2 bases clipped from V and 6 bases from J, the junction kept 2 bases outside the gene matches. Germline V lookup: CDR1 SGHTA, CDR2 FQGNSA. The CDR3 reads CASSLTREDTQYF. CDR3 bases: TGTGCCAGCAGCTTAACGCGGGAGGATACGCAGTATTTT.